Described below is a single T cell receptor beta chain sequence and its context. Its cognate antigen is unknown. These data belong to a study of beta chain features in type 1 diabetes. Study-wide context: Analysis included 100 million to 110 million sorted cells drawn from all samples.

Study outcomes and limitations: Naive, central memory and Treg TCRB repertoires appeared more alike in patients than in healthy donors. Among patients with Type 1 diabetes, TCRB CDR3s were moderately but significantly shorter in every one of the four CD4+ subsets.

CD45RO/CCR7/CD25/CD127/CD95/CD27 separated CD4+ naive, central memory, regulatory and stem cell-like memory cells by sorting. Sequencing targeted expressed TCRB transcripts, as all isolated RNA had been reverse transcribed. This table comes from immunoSEQ multiplex PCR, and its TCRdb copy is limited to in-frame clones, with some not included. The repertoire holds about 700,000 clones, with roughly 13% as singletons. Input material: naive CD4+ T cells from blood. This TCR was recovered from a man aged 18-30 years with type 1 diabetes.

The CDR3 DNA is TGTGCCATCAGTCCCGAACAGGCCAGCAATTCACCCCTCCACTTT. Translation: CAISPEQASNSPLHF. This sequence joins TRBV10-3 and TRBJ1-6, with D perhaps TRBD1 (5 bases). Germline V gene lookup returns CDR1 ENHRY and CDR2 SYGVKD. V was clipped by 5 bases and J by 7 bases, with 15 bases between them. The CDR3 has 15 residues.